This TCR beta chain was observed in a study of blood T cell repertoires in COVID-19. For the study at large: Acute and convalescent COVID-19 specimens originated in the United States, Italy and Spain. From T cells, B-cell-depleted T cells, or PBMCs came the material, which was cDNA or gDNA.

Participant-reported clinical history was the basis for cohort assignment. Per the germline V gene, CDR1 is LNHDA and CDR2 is SQIVND (reference sequence). Trimming stripped 4 bases from V and 0 bases from J, with 9 bases between. CDR3 length: 15 residues. In the original analysis: Estimation of nucleated cell counts was performed using reference gene primer amplification. Assay used: immunoSEQ multiplex PCR; TCRdb lists only in-frame clones, some missing. V, J and clone size are taken as reported in that table, and D and trimming were inferred from the DNA itself. Counted here are about 360,000 clones, approximately 88% occurring once; the ten biggest clones make up about 2.1%.

The sequencing sample was made of PBMCs or T cells enriched from blood (not recorded which). This sequence was found in a woman in her thirties or forties with acute COVID-19. J is TRBJ1-4 and V is TRBV19; weak D call: TRBD1 (6 bases). The DNA for the CDR3 is TGTGCCAGTAGTAACGGACAGCCAACTAATGAAAAACTGTTTTTT. This sequence encodes CASSNGQPTNEKLFF. The full variable domain, its missing parts supplied by reference TRBV19 and TRBJ1-4, is DGGITQSPKYLFRKEGQNVTLSCEQNLNHDAMYWYRQDPGQGLRLIYYSQIVNDFQKGDIAEGYSVSREKKESFPLTVTSAQKNPTAFYLCASSNGQPTNEKLFFGSGTQLSVL.